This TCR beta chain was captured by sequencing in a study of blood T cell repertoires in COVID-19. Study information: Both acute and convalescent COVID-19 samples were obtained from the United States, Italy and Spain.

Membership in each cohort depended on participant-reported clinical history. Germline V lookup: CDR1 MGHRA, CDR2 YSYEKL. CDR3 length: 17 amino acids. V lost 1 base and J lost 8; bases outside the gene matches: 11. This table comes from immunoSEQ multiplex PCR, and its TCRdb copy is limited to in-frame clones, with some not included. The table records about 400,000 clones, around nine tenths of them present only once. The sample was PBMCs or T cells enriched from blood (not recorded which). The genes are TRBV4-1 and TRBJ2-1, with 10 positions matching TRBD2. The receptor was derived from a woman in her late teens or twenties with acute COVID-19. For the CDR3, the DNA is TGCGCCAGCAGCCAAGGTCCTAGCGGGAGCGGAAACTATGAGCAGTTCTTC. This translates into CASSQGPSGSGNYEQFF.